This T cell receptor beta chain appears in the sequencing data of a study of cytomegalovirus exposure and HLA in healthy donors. Overall study: Sequencing of 180 million or so T cells in an earlier analysis found 95 million to 120 million unique TCR beta sequences.

The PCR made use of 60 Vbeta and 13 Jbeta primers. The data were produced by immunoSEQ multiplex PCR, yet TCRdb's version contains in-frame clones alone and is incomplete. The table records around 100,000 clones, 76% of them present only once. Concerning this clone: The antigen is not known.

Study-level results: A later analysis appeared to link common viral pathogens to several of the most significant clusters. Researchers counted around 170 TCR beta chains as cytomegalovirus-associated.

V lost 4 bases and J lost 2; bases outside the gene matches: 9. Germline V gene sequence: CDR1 SGDLS, CDR2 YYNGEE. The CDR3 is 16 amino acids. V gene TRBV9 combines with J gene TRBJ2-3, with 8 bases lining up with TRBD1. The receptor was derived from a young woman in good health and CMV-seropositive. Sample: PBMCs. The CDR3: CASSPPDRGHTDTQYF. DNA for the CDR3: TGTGCCAGCAGCCCCCCCGACAGGGGACACACAGATACGCAGTATTTT.